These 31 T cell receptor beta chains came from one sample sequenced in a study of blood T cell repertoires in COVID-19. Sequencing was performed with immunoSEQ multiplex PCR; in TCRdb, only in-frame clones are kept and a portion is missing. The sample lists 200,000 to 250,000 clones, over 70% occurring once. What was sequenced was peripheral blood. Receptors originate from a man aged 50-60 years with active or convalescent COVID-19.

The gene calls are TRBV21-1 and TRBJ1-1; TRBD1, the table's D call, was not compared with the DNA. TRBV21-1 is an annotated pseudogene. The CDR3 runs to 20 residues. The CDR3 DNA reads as TGTGCCAGCAGCAAAGTCCCCCCGCCCCCGGGACAGTCTATGAACACTGAAGCTTTCTTT. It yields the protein CASSKVPPPPGQSMNTEAFF.

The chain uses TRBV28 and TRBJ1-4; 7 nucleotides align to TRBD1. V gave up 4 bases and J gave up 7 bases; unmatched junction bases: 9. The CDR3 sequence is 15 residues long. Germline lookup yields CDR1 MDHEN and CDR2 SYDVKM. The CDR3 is CASSSPTGRIEKLFF. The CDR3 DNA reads TGTGCCAGCAGTTCCCCGACAGGGAGGATTGAAAAACTGTTTTTT.

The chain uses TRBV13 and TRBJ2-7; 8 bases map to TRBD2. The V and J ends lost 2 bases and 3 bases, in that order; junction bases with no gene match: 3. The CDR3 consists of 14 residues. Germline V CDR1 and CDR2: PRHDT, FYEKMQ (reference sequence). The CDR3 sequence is CASSLSGGHYEQYF. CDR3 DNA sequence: TGTGCCAGCAGCTTATCGGGGGGGCACTACGAGCAGTACTTC. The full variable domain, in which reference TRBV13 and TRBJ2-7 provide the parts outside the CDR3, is AAGVIQSPRHLIKEKRETATLKCYPIPRHDTVYWYQQGPGQDPQFLISFYEKMQSDKGSIPDRFSAQQFSDYHSELNMSSLELGDSALYFCASSLSGGHYEQYFGPGTRLTVT.

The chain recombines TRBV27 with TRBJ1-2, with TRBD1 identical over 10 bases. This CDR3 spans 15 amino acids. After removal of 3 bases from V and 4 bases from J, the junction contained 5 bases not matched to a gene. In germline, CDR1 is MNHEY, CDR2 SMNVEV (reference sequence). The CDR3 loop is CASSLGTGALYGYTF. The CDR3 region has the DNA TGTGCCAGCAGTTTGGGGACAGGGGCCCTCTATGGCTACACCTTC.

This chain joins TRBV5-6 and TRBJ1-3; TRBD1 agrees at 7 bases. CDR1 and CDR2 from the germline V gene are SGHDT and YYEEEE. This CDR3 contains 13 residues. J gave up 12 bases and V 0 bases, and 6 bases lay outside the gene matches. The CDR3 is CASSLGQGLHIYF. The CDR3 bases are TGTGCCAGCAGCTTGGGACAGGGTCTTCACATATATTTT.

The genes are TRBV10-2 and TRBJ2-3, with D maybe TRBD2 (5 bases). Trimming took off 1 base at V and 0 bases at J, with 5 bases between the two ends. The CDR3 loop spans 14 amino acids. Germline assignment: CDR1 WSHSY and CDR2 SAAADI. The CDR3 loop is CASSEWTSTDTQYF. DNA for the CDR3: TGCGCCAGCAGTGAGTGGACTAGCACAGATACGCAGTATTTT.

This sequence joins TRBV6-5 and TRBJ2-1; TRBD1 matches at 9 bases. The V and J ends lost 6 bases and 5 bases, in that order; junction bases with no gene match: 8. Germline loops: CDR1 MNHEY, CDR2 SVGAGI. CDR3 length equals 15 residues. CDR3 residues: CASSLTGTGNNEQFF. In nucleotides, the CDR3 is TGTGCCAGCAGCCTTACCGGGACAGGGAACAATGAGCAGTTCTTC.

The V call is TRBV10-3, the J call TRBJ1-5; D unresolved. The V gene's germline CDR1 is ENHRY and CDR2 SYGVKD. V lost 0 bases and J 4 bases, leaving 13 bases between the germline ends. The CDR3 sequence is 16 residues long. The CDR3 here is CAISESAPEGNQPQHF. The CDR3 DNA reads TGTGCCATCAGTGAGTCTGCCCCCGAGGGAAATCAGCCCCAGCATTTT.

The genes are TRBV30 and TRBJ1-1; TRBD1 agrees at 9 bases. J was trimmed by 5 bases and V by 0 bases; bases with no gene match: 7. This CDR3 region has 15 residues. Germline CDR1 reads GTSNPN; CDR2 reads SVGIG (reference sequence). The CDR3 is CAWSVQGARGTEAFF. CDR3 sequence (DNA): TGTGCCTGGAGTGTACAGGGGGCAAGGGGTACTGAAGCTTTCTTT.

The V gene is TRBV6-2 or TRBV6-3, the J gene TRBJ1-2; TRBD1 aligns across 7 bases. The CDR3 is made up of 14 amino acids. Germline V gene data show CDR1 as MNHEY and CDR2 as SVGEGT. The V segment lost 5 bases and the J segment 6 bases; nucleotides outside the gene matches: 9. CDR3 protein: CASSPRGETDGYTF. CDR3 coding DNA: TGTGCCAGCAGTCCCAGGGGGGAAACTGATGGCTACACCTTC.

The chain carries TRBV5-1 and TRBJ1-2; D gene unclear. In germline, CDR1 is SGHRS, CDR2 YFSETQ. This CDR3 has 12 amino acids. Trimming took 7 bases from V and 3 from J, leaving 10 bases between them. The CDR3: CASGEGYYGYTF. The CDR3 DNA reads TGCGCCAGCGGGGAGGGCTACTATGGCTACACCTTC.

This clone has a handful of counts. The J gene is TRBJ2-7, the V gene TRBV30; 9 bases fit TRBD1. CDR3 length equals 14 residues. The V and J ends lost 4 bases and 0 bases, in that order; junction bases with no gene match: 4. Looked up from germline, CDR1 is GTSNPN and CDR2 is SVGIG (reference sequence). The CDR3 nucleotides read TGTGCCTGGAACCACAGGGGGCCCTCCTACGAGCAGTACTTC. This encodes CAWNHRGPSYEQYF.

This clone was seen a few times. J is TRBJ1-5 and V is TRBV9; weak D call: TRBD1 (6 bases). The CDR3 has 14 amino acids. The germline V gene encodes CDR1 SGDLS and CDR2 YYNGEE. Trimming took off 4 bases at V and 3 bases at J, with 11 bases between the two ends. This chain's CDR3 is CASSPGGANQPQHF. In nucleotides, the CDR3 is TGTGCCAGCAGCCCGGGGGGGGCCAATCAGCCCCAGCATTTT.

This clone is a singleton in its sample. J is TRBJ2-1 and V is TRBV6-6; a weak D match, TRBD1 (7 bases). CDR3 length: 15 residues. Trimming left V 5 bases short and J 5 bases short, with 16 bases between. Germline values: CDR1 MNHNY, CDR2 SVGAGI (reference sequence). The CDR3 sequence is CASSHQGGRNNEQFF. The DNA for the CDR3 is TGTGCCAGCAGTCACCAGGGGGGAAGAAACAATGAGCAGTTCTTC.

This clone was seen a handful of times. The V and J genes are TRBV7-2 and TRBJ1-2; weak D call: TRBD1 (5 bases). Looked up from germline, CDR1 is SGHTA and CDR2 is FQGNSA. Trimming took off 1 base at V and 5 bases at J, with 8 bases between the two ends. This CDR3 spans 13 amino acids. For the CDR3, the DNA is TGTGCCAGCAGCTTAGTGCCAGGGTATGGCTACACCTTC. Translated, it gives CASSLVPGYGYTF. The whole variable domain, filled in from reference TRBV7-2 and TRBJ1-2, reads GAGVSQSPSNKVTEKGKDVELRCDPISGHTALYWYRQSLGQGLEFLIYFQGNSAPDKSGLPSDRFSAERTGGSVSTLTIQRTQQEDSAVYLCASSLVPGYGYTFGSGTRLTVV.

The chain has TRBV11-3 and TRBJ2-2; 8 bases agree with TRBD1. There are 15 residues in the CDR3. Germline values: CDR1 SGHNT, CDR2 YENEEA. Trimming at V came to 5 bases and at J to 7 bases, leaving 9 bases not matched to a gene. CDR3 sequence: CASSLTTGAGGELFF. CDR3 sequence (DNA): TGTGCCAGCAGCCTTACGACAGGGGCGGGCGGGGAGCTGTTTTTT.

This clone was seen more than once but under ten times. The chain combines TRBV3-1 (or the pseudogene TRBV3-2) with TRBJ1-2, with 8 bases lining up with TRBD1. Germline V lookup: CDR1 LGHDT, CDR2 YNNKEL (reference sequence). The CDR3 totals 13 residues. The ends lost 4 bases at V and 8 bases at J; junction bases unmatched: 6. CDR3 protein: CASSPAQGAGYTF. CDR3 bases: TGTGCCAGCAGCCCCGCGCAGGGGGCGGGCTACACCTTC.

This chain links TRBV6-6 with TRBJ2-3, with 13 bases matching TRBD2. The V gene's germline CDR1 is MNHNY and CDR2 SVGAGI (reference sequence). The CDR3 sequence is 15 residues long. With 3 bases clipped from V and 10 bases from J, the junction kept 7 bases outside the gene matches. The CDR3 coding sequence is TGTGCCAGCAGTTATCGGACTAGCGGGGGTGGTTCGCAGTATTTT. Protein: CASSYRTSGGGSQYF.

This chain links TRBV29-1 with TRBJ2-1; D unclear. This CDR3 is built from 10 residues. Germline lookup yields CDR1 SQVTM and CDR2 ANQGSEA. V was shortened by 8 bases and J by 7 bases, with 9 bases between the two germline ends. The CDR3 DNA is TGCAGCTCCCTACAGAATGAGCAGTTCTTC. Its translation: CSSLQNEQFF.

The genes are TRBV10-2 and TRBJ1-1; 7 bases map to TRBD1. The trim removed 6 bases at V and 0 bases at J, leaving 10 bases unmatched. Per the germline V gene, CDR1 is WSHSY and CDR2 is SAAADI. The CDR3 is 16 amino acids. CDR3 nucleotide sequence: TGCGCCAGCAGCTTTGAAGACAGGGACTTGAACACTGAAGCTTTCTTT. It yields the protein CASSFEDRDLNTEAFF.

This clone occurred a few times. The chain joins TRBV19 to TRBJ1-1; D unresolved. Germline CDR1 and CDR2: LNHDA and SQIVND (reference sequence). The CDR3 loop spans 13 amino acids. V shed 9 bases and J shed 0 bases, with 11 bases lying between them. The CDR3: CASSPGLNTEAFF. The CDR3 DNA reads TGTGCCAGCTCGCCGGGGTTGAACACTGAAGCTTTCTTT. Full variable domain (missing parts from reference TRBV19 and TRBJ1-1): DGGITQSPKYLFRKEGQNVTLSCEQNLNHDAMYWYRQDPGQGLRLIYYSQIVNDFQKGDIAEGYSVSREKKESFPLTVTSAQKNPTAFYLCASSPGLNTEAFFGQGTRLTVV.

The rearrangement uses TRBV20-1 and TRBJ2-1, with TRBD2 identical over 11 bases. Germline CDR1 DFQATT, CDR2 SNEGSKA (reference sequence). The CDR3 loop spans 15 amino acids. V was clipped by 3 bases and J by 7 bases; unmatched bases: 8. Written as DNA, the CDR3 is TGCAGTGCTAGTCTCCTAGCGGGGGGTCTGAATGAGCAGTTCTTC. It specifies CSASLLAGGLNEQFF.

The DNA for the CDR3 is TGCGCCAGCAGTGTGGGAGAACAAGAGACCCAGTACTTC. Its protein is CASSVGEQETQYF. The chain combines TRBV10-2 with TRBJ2-5; D might be TRBD2 (5 bases). This CDR3 contains 13 residues. Germline-derived CDR1 and CDR2 are WSHSY and SAAADI. V was clipped by 4 bases and J by 2 bases, with 8 bases between them.

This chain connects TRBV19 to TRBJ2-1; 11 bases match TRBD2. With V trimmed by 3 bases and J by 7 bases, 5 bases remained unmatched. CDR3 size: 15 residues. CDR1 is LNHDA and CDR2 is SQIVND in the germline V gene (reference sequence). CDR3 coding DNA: TGTGCCAGTAGTATCGATAGCGGGAGGGTTAATGAGCAGTTCTTC. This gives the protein CASSIDSGRVNEQFF.

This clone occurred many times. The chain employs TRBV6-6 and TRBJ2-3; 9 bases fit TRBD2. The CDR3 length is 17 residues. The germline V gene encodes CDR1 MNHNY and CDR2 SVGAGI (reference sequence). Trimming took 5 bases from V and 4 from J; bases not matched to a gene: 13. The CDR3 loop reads CASSPHGTSLRPDTQYF. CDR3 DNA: TGTGCCAGCAGTCCCCACGGGACTAGCTTACGGCCAGATACGCAGTATTTT.

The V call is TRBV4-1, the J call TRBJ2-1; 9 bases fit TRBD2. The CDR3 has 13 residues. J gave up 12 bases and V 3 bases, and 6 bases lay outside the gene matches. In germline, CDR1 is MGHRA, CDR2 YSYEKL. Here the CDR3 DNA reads TGCGCCAGCAGCCATCCCTTAGCGGGGGTGCAGTTCTTC. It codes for CASSHPLAGVQFF.

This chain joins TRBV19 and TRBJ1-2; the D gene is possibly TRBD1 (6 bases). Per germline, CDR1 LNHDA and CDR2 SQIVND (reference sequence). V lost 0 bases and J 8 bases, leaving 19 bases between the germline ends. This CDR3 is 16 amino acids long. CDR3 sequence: CASSIDSAGVNLGYTF. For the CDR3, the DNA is TGTGCCAGTAGTATAGATTCGGCAGGGGTCAACCTGGGCTACACCTTC.

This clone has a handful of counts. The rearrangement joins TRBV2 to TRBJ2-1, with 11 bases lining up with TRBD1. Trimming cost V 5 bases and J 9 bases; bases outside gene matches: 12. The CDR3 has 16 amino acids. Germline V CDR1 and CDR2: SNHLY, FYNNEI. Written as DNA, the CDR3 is TGTGCCAGCAGTACCCCCCGGGACAGGGGGATACGTGAGCAGTTCTTC. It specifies CASSTPRDRGIREQFF.

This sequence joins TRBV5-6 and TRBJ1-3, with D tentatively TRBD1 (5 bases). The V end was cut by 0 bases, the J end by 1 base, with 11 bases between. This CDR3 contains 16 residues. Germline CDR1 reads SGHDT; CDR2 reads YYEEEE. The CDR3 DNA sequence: TGTGCCAGCAGCTTGGGCGCGGGGCTGTCTGGAAACACCATATATTTT. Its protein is CASSLGAGLSGNTIYF.

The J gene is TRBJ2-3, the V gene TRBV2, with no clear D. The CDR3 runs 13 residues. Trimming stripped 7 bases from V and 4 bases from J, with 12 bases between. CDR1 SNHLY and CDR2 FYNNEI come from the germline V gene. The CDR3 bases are TGTGCCAGCATGGCGTGGGCGTCAGATACGCAGTATTTT. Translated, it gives CASMAWASDTQYF.

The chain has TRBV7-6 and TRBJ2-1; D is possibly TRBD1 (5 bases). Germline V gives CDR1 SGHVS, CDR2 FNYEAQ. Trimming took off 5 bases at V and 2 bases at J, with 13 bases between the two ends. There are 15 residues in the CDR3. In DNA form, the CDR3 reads TGTGCCAGCAGCCCAGGGCGACTTACCTACAATGAGCAGTTCTTC. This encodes CASSPGRLTYNEQFF.